The entry below describes one T cell receptor (beta chain). Its antigen specificity is not known. Per-nucleotide qualities are absent, and no much larger clonotype sits a single base away. This sample was taken from a study of T-cell reconstitution after alpha-beta-depleted transplantation in children (dated by TCRdb to 2016 to 2017). Describing the broader study: Using TCR repertoire profiling, the study quantitatively followed how T-cell immune reconstitution unfolded in children after TCRalphabeta/CD19-depleted allogeneic hematopoietic cell transplantation.

Libraries came from PCR. The instrument given in TCRdb is Illumina HiSeq 2500. TCR libraries were prepared with molecular barcoding, using unique molecular identifiers to normalize TCRbeta repertoire quantification. TCRdb reworked the public reads: Q25 trimming with fastp, MiXCR clone assembly, productive beta chains retained. CDR3 protein duplicates are merged, each entry listing the most common genes and DNA. The table for this sample lists some 590,000 distinct CDR3 sequences; approximately 10% of them were counted only once. Clones ranked in the top ten supply about 4.3% of the sample. The germline V gene specifies SGHAT as CDR1 and FQNNGV as CDR2. The CDR3 contains 19 residues, cysteine and phenylalanine counted. The kept DNA is CDR3 alone, 57 bases in frame from the first base. V is pruned by 5 bases and J by 3 bases, leaving 17 bases of the junction without a gene match.

The material sequenced was PBMCs from the stem cell graft donor, taken from the stem cell graft. The TCR originated in a human donor who donated a stem cell graft to a child with acute myeloid leukemia. The chain is assembled from TRBV11-2 and TRBJ1-1, and TRBD1 matches 11 of the central bases. CDR3 protein: CASSMSNGQGARRDTEAFF. The bases read TGTGCCAGCAGCATGAGTAACGGACAGGGGGCTAGGAGAGACACTGAAGCTTTCTTT.